This T cell receptor (beta chain) originates from a study of blood T cell repertoires in COVID-19. About the research overall: The United States, Italy and Spain provided the acute and convalescent COVID-19 samples. T cells, B-cell-depleted T cells, or PBMCs supplied cDNA or gDNA.

The CDR3 has 16 residues. Germline CDR1 reads SGHTS; CDR2 reads YDEGEE. V lost 2 bases to trimming and J lost 4 bases, with 15 bases between them. As originally analysed: For nucleated cells, counts were estimated from reference gene primer amplification. The repertoire was sequenced with immunoSEQ multiplex PCR; TCRdb's copy has only in-frame clones and lacks some. Clone size and V and J calls were adopted from that table, with D and trimming inferred from the DNA. Counted here are roughly 80,000 clones, around nine tenths occurring once; the ten biggest clones make up about 4.4%. The clonotype was recovered from a woman of 80 years or more with acute or convalescent COVID-19. The chain recombines TRBV5-8 with TRBJ2-2; TRBD2 is a possible D gene (5 bases). Sequencing input: peripheral blood. CDR3 bases: TGTGCCAGCAGCTTTAGGCGGCCCGGAGGCACCGGGGAGCTGTTTTTT. This sequence encodes CASSFRRPGGTGELFF.